Here is one T cell receptor (beta chain) with its context. Its target antigen remains unknown. No much larger clone is present one base from it, and per-base qualities are unavailable. These data originate in a study of beta chain features in type 1 diabetes (dated by TCRdb to about 2018). About the investigation overall: No differences in mean age, gender distribution, total cell number or subset yield were found between patients and healthy donors. A total of some 100,000,000 sorted cells were examined across all samples, and the number of cells per subset was strongly correlated with RNA yield. The study compared TCRB repertoires of sorted circulating CD4+ T cell subsets between recently diagnosed type 1 diabetes patients and matched healthy donors. Regulatory and stem cell-like memory subsets were obtained from only 8 patients and roughly 8 healthy donors, while naive and central memory subsets were obtained from all 30 or so donors.

A single peripheral blood draw of 90 to 150 mL on average was collected from each donor into heparinised tubes. A BD FACSAria II was used to sort naive, central memory, regulatory and stem cell-like memory CD4+ T cells with a panel that included CD45RO, CCR7, CD25, CD127, CD95 and CD27. All sorted populations exceeded 98% purity. PBMCs were isolated right away by Lymphoprep density gradient centrifugation and were stained directly, without culture. So that batch effects would be minimized, each experiment stained and sorted samples in pairs, pairing one healthy donor with one patient. Summary of the overall study and its limitations: Because small numbers of individuals were included in the HLA sub-analyses, any influence of HLA type on TCRB rearrangement was left unresolved. Because cDNA was sequenced instead of genomic DNA, highly expressing activated cells could be over-represented, though the groups showed no difference in activation or CD3 levels. At VDJ recombination sites, patients with type 1 diabetes made fewer insertions and deleted more nucleotides, a pattern implying thymic rearrangement abnormalities. The naive, central memory and regulatory TCRB repertoires appeared to resemble one another more closely among patients than among healthy donors. Type 1 diabetes patients showed a moderate but significant shortening of TCRB CDR3 length in all four CD4+ subsets. Shorter templates might be favored by PCR, yet because patient and control samples were amplified and corrected together, any such skew would affect both groups equally.

The entire isolated RNA was reverse transcribed using the High Capacity cDNA Reverse Transcription Kit, and thus expressed TCRB transcripts were sequenced. Naive, central memory and regulatory T cell samples underwent deep immunoSEQ sequencing, averaging about 3.57 million total reads per sample. Sorted cells were lysed in RLT buffer, and RNA was extracted using DNase-treated RNeasy Micro or Mini kits according to cell number. To prevent cross-contamination, each cell subset was processed individually, whereas patient and healthy donor samples were processed jointly. The immunoSEQ multiplex PCR was used to amplify TCRB sequences from cDNA, yielding 87-bp fragments that span the CDR3 region. The amplicons were sequenced using the Illumina HiSeq platform. Processing in the source paper ran as follows. PCR bias was computationally corrected using synthetic template baselines, reads within Hamming distance 2 were collapsed, and singletons that could not be merged were discarded. Reads were aligned against IMGT so that V, D and J genes, CDR3 length and insertions or deletions at six rearrangement sites could be assigned. Within each subset, clonotype counts were normalized to the number of sorted cells before true diversity and Gini coefficients were calculated with the tcR R package. The overlap coefficient, calculated on TCRB nucleotide sequences, was used to measure repertoire sharing. Out-of-frame TCRB sequences from naive cells were analyzed as a proxy for the pre-selection repertoire. TCRdb re-hosts the immuneACCESS table, in-frame sequences only. Its copies lack some clones; in the studies checked, an unresolved V gene accounts for under half of them, and the cause for the rest is not known. V and J calls and clone size are as listed in that table; D and trimming were resolved from the DNA. The table for this sample lists hundreds of thousands of clones; under 70% of them were counted only once. Jointly, the top ten make up approximately 0.053% of the sample.

This clonotype was sampled from a man aged 25-45 years in good health. The sample consisted of naive CD4+ T cells from blood. Interpreted using the paper, the cell subset or site label stands for: true naive CD4+ T cells.

The DNA sequence is TGTGCCAGCAGCCCACCGAGCCTGGCCCCTTGGGCTTTCTTT. It translates as CASSPPSLAPWAFF. The rearranged chain carries TRBV28 and TRBJ1-1; no D gene call is confident. V lost 6 bases and J lost 11 bases; the stretch between them is 22 bases long. From cysteine to phenylalanine, the CDR3 is 14 amino acids long. Of all the DNA, just the CDR3 is kept, 42 bases in frame from base 1. The germline V gene encodes CDR1 MDHEN and CDR2 SYDVKM.